This is a list of T cell receptor beta chains from one sample in a study of beta chain features in type 1 diabetes. Only in-frame clones appear in the TCRdb table, and some are missing; sequencing was by immunoSEQ multiplex PCR. The sample lists about 710,000 clones, roughly 13% occurring once. The specimen sequenced was naive CD4+ T cells from blood. The source is a man in his late teens or twenties with type 1 diabetes. Each CDR3 is given with its conserved first and last residue.

v_call,j_call,cdr3_length,cdr3_aa
TRBV30,TRBJ2-4,13,CAWDGPGGNIQYF
TRBV7-8,TRBJ1-2,13,CASSLPGNYGYTF
TRBV27,TRBJ2-7,16,CASSFTVLSGNYEQYF
TRBV6-6,TRBJ1-1,13,CASSYQGGPEAFF
TRBV11-1,TRBJ1-2,14,CASSSSTVDNGYTF
TRBV10-2,TRBJ1-2,12,CASSLVAEGYTF
TRBV4-2,TRBJ1-6,15,CASSQVLSWDSPLHF
TRBV5-6,TRBJ1-1,15,CASSLARQMNTEAFF
TRBV6-5,TRBJ2-7,12,CASSVQGGEQYF
TRBV7-9,TRBJ2-3,14,CASSSDISTDTQYF
TRBV5-4,TRBJ2-1,13,CASSFTRDNEQFF
TRBV21-1,TRBJ2-3,15,CASTSTGEWTDTQYF
TRBV14,TRBJ1-2,15,CASSQGGGLNYGYTF
TRBV7-2,TRBJ1-5,15,CASSLAGRVGQPQHF
TRBV7-6,TRBJ2-7,12,CASSLQGYEQYF
TRBV7-2,TRBJ1-5,14,CASSRGTSNQPQHF
TRBV7-2,TRBJ2-7,12,CASSSRSYEQYF
TRBV30,TRBJ1-2,13,CAWSVADNYGYTF
TRBV28,TRBJ2-3,15,CASSSAGPSTDTQYF
TRBV15,TRBJ1-1,15,CATSRGGTGNTEAFF
TRBV9,TRBJ2-3,13,CASSVAVGDQQYF
TRBV29-1,TRBJ2-1,15,CSAGQGASSYNEQFF
TRBV7-2,TRBJ2-7,14,CASSPAGFSYEQYF